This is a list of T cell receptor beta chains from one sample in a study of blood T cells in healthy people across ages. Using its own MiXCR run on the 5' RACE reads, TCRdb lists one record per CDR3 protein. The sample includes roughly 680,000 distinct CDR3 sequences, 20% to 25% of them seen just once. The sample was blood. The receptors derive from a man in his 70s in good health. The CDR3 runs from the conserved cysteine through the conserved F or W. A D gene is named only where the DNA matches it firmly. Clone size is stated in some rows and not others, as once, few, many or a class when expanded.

TGTGCCACCAGTGATGAACAGGTGGCAGATACGCAGTATTTT | CATSDEQVADTQYF | . | TRBJ2-3 | TRBV24-1 | .
TGCAGCGTTGTCTCGGAGACCTACGAGCAGTACTTC | CSVVSETYEQYF | . | TRBJ2-7 | TRBV29-1 | .
TGCAGTGCTAGCTCCCCCGGGACAGGGGGGTACGAGCAGTACTTC | CSASSPGTGGYEQYF | . | TRBJ2-7 | TRBV20-1 | TRBD1
TGTGCCAGCAGCTTAGCGAACAGGGGCGGGCAAGAGACCCAGTACTTC | CASSLANRGGQETQYF | few | TRBJ2-5 | TRBV7-6 | TRBD1
TGTGCCAGCAGCCAAGATCTAGGGGATGAGCAGCTCTTC | CASSQDLGDEQLF | . | TRBJ2-1 | TRBV14 | .
TGCGCGGGGCCCCTATACAATGAGCAGTTCTTC | CAGPLYNEQFF | . | TRBJ2-1 | TRBV20-1 | .
TGTGCCAGCAGCGCGACTAGAAGCGGTAGCAATGAGCAGTTCTTC | CASSATRSGSNEQFF | . | TRBJ2-1 | TRBV6-1 | .
TGTGCCAGCAGGGGAGCAGTCAATGAAAAACTGTTTTTT | CASRGAVNEKLFF | . | TRBJ1-4 | TRBV2 | .
TGTGCCAGTAGTATCTTGGACAGGGACTATGAGCAGTTCTTC | CASSILDRDYEQFF | . | TRBJ2-1 | TRBV19 | TRBD1
TGTGCCAGCAGTTTTAAGGGTTTTGGCGAAAAACTGTTTTTT | CASSFKGFGEKLFF | many | TRBJ1-4 | TRBV12-3/TRBV12-4 | .
TGTGCCAGCACCGAAGGTCCACCGACAGGAAACTACGAGCAGTACTTC | CASTEGPPTGNYEQYF | . | TRBJ2-7 | TRBV2 | .